This T cell receptor (beta chain) was identified in a study of shared clonotypes between healthy human individuals (dated by TCRdb to about 2020). For the study in its entirety: A few men and a couple of women, aged 18 to 49 years, made up the cohort. Per donor, three plates each were used for CD4 naive and CD4 memory, two for CD8 naive, and one for CD8 memory. Blood TCR repertoires of five healthy adults were deeply sequenced to estimate repertoire size and the extent of clonotype sharing between individuals. Between about 0.9 and 9 billion PBMCs per donor were obtained by leukapheresis. Libraries were prepared and TCR repertoires were sequenced by different laboratories using diverse techniques, in order to increase sequencing depth and limit assay-specific biases. Beyond this particular receptor, the publication reports: Based on pairwise subsampling, the degree of clonotype sharing among donors was expected to be affected by sequencing depth. Compared with non-shared clonotypes, clonotypes shared by all four sorted-subset donors had higher generation probabilities. The genetic and exposure-history diversity represented was limited by the small number of donors. Larger estimated clonotype richness was generally found for naive subsets than for memory subsets. Sampling was restricted to blood, and TCR repertoires in tissues likely differ from the TCR repertoires found in blood. Approximately 5% of naive CD4, 3% to 4% of naive CD8, 2.3% of memory CD4, and approximately 0.39% of memory CD8 clonotypes were shared across several donors. Incomplete sequencing was indicated by rarefaction of sorted-subset datasets, despite the large sequencing depth.

Using the deep immunoSEQ assay, multiplex PCR amplified TCR CDR3 regions from genomic DNA. Genomic DNA extracted from each cell subset was distributed evenly over all wells of several immunoSEQ 96-well plates, and each plate served as one replicate. For sorted subsets, approximately 200 ng of genomic DNA, equivalent to some 30,000 T cell genomes, went into each replicate PCR. Purified libraries were quantified with a Qubit 3.0 fluorometer, sized on a Bioanalyzer 2100, and re-quantified with the KAPA Library Quantification kit. Each immunoSEQ 96-well plate was sequenced on its own single-read 150-cycle Illumina NextSeq 550 flow cell. The source study handled its data this way. Because the immunoSEQ output held only junctional sequences and lacked quality scores, the filtering could not match the filtering applied to full-length reads. Sequences were annotated with PyIR, a Python wrapper for IgBLAST v1.9, and V/J genes and CDR3 were assigned using IMGT germline references. Reads were filtered out if the reads had weak V/J assignments (E-value above 1e-6), no CDR3, stop codons, out-of-frame junctions, or ambiguous translated residues. V3J clonotypes were defined as sequences sharing an identical inferred V gene, J gene, and CDR3 amino acid sequence. The percentage overlap between two repertoires was calculated by dividing the number of shared unique clonotypes by the size of the smaller repertoire. RTK rarefaction, the Chao1 estimator, and Recon v2.1 estimates of unobserved clonotypes were used to assess repertoire richness. OLGA was used to compute generation probabilities for all TCRbeta clonotypes that the gDNA method yielded from a handful of donors. TCRdb took over this immuneACCESS table, retaining in-frame rearrangements with V and J assigned. Such tables are incomplete; in checked studies, under half of the missing clones stem from an unresolved V gene, and the remainder is unexplained. The V and J calls and clone size come from that table; D and trimming were worked out from the DNA. This sample gives hundreds of thousands of clones in total; around 72% of them show up just once. Jointly, the top ten make up approximately 2% of the sample.

Comments on this clone: Its antigen target is currently unknown. Base qualities are not at hand, and no much larger clone is one base apart. The same CDR3 can be traced to other DNA sequences in this sample.

CDR1 and CDR2 are drawn from the germline V gene: SGHDT, YYEEEE. The CDR3 measures 12 amino acids from cysteine to phenylalanine. Of all the DNA, just the CDR3 is kept, 36 bases in frame from base 1. The trim is 0 bases for V and 5 bases for J, with a gap of 5 bases between the germline ends. Healthy HIV-negative adults with no recently reported acute infections or vaccinations were included as donors. All donors were Caucasian adults living in Nashville, Tennessee, USA. CD4+ T cells were enriched through magnetic negative selection, after which naive cells were positively selected on CD45RA and the remaining negative fraction served as the memory subset. Blood was collected by leukapheresis, and PBMCs were isolated by Ficoll-Histopaque density gradient centrifugation and then cryopreserved in liquid nitrogen vapor phase. Analytical flow cytometry was used to check the purity and quantity of each magnetically sorted T cell population. Genomic DNA was isolated from every sorted fraction and measured by UV absorbance on a Nanodrop 2000c.

The clonotype comes from a woman in her 30s in good health. The rearrangement joined TRBV5-6 to TRBJ2-5; the D segment cannot be called with confidence. The sample comprised memory CD4+ T cells sorted from blood. This specimen's cell subset or site label, interpreted: CD45RA-negative fraction. The CDR3: CASSLVGETQYF. The DNA sequence is TGTGCCAGCAGCTTGGTCGGGGAGACCCAGTACTTC.